The 8 T cell receptor beta chains in this list originate from one sample, sequenced in a study of identical twins. TCRdb reprocessed the 5' RACE reads with MiXCR, giving one entry per CDR3 protein. The table includes roughly 260,000 distinct CDR3 sequences, roughly an eighth detected once. Sequenced sample: memory (CD45RO+) T cells sorted from blood. These TCRs come from a woman aged 18-29 years in good health.

This sequence joins TRBV4-2 and TRBJ2-7; TRBD2 matches 9 bases. J lost 2 bases, V lost 1 base, and 6 bases had no gene match. Germline values: CDR1 LGHNA, CDR2 YNFKEQ. This CDR3 is built from 16 residues. The DNA of the CDR3 is TGTGCCAGCAGCCAAGGCGGGGGGGGGCCTCCCTACGAGCAGTACTTC. It encodes CASSQGGGGPPYEQYF.

This clonotype showed up just a few times. The chain combines TRBV20-1 with TRBJ1-1; D is unclear. This CDR3 has 8 amino acids. The V gene's germline CDR1 is DFQATT and CDR2 SNEGSKA (reference sequence). The CDR3 nucleotides read TGCAGAGCAACTGAAGCTTTCTTT. The encoded protein is CRATEAFF.

This clonotype occurred a few times. The CDR3, as DNA: TGTGCCAGCAGACGGACAGGACAAGAGACCCAGTACTTC. This encodes CASRRTGQETQYF. The rearrangement uses TRBV11-1 and TRBJ2-5, with TRBD1 identical over 7 bases. The CDR3 covers 13 residues. V lost 6 bases, J lost 2 bases, and 3 bases stayed unmatched. Germline values: CDR1 SGHAT, CDR2 FQDESV (reference sequence).

In this sample, this clonotype turned up a few times. The chain employs TRBV20-1 and TRBJ1-5, with TRBD1 identical over 10 bases. Germline loops: CDR1 DFQATT, CDR2 SNEGSKA (reference sequence). J was trimmed by 6 bases and V by 2 bases; bases with no gene match: 4. The CDR3 length is 14 residues. The CDR3 sequence is CSARRGTGVQPQHF. For the CDR3, the DNA is TGCAGTGCTAGAAGAGGGACAGGGGTTCAGCCCCAGCATTTT.

The V and J genes are TRBV3-1 and TRBJ1-6, with D perhaps TRBD1 (5 bases). Germline V gives CDR1 LGHDT, CDR2 YNNKEL (reference sequence). This CDR3 comprises 17 residues. Trimming shortened V by 0 bases and J by 8 bases, and 17 bases separated the two germline ends. The CDR3 nucleotides read TGTGCCAGCAGCCAAGATGGACGTCCTGGGGGGGATTCACCCCTCCACTTT. It translates to CASSQDGRPGGDSPLHF.

This clonotype turned up a few times. The V and J genes are TRBV21-1 and TRBJ2-1; the DNA was not compared with TRBD1, the D call given in the table. TRBV21-1 is annotated as a pseudogene. This CDR3 region has 15 residues. In DNA form, the CDR3 reads TGTGTCAGCAGTACCCGGGGGAGCTCCTACAATGAGCAGTTCTTC. Protein: CVSSTRGSSYNEQFF.

Ten or more counts support this clonotype. The chain carries TRBV12-3 or TRBV12-4 and TRBJ1-6; D ambiguous. The CDR3 sequence is 12 residues long. Between the trimmed V and J ends, which lost 6 bases and 7 bases, there was a span of 7 bases. The CDR3 region has the DNA TGTGCCAGCAGGCAACTAAATTCACCCCTCCACTTT. It yields the protein CASRQLNSPLHF.

The chain is built from TRBV18 and TRBJ1-4, with D tentatively TRBD1 (5 bases). V was shortened by 2 bases and J by 4 bases, with 11 bases between the two germline ends. This CDR3 region has 15 residues. The germline CDR1 and CDR2 sequences are KGHSH and LQKENI. The CDR3 loop reads CASSPIRGLNEKLFF. Written as DNA, the CDR3 is TGTGCCAGCTCACCAATTAGGGGACTTAATGAAAAACTGTTTTTT.